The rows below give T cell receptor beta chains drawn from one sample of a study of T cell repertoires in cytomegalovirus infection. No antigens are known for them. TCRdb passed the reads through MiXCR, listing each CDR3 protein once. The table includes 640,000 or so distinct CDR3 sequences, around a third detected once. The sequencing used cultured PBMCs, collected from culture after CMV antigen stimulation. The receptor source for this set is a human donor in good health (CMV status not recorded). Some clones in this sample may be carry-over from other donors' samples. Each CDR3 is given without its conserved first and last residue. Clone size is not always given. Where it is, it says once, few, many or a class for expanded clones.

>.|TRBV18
ASSLDSPHQPQH
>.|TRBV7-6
ASSLVTISEQF
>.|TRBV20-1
SARVSGSADNEKLF
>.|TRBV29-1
SVTRDTQY
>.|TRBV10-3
AISELQGGNQPQH
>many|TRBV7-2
ASSPDRGEETQY
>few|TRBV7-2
ASSWRLVAQF
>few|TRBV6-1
ASSRPNRVNTEAF
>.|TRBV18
ASSRDSRRSEQF
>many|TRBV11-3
ASSPTTGKGQTQY
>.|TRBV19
ASSIGGIFRETQY
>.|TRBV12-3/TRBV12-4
ASSLLQGNTEAF
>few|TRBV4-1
ASSHGRKGSSGNTIY
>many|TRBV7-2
ASSFFSGDNQPQH
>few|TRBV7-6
ASSLERGAEQY
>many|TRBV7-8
ASSLAGQYFSGANVLT
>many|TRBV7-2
ASSLTLDPDTQY
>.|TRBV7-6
ASSPSFVGTGELF
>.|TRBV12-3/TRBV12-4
ASSSEPDTQY
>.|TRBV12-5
ASGSGSGYQETQY
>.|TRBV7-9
ASSPPGTLGNT
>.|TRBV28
ASSFRSEQY
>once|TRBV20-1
SARDHQASTHEQY
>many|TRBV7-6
ASSPLRAPDTGELF
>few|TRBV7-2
ASSSAGGHYEQY
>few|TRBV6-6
ASRQTRGLNTNEQF
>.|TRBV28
ASRVWYRGADTQY
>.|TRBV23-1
ASSHPGVGETQY
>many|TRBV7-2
ASSFKRVTGELF
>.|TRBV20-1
SAPRDSTNEQF
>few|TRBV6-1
ASSYVPGPASDTQY
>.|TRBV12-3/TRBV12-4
ASNPARAGGSSTDTQY
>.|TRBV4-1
ASSQEGTDNQPQH
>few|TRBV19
ASSMSYRAPSYNEQF
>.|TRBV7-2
ASSHRGGDEQY
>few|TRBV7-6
ASSLVLGTVQETQY
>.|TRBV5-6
ASSLAARPDTQY
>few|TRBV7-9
ASSLEVQGTQY
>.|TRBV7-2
ASSSRLAGGKETQY
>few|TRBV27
ASSPFSGYRRGNTIY